A single sample is the source of the 29 T cell receptor beta chains below, sequenced in a study of OX40 agonist ivuxolimab in advanced cancers. The receptor library was made with the immunoSEQ multiplex PCR assay. TCRdb stores this immuneACCESS table with in-frame sequences only. Part of the clones is absent; in the studies checked, under half of the shortfall reflects unresolved V genes, and no reason is known for the rest. For this sample there are 50,000 or so clones; over 75% appear just once. The biggest ten clones account for 3% to 3.5% of the sample. The sample here was CD4+ or CD8+ T cells sorted from blood, taken in a trial of the OX40 agonist ivuxolimab. The receptors derive from an adult with an advanced solid tumor such as melanoma, head and neck, liver or kidney cancer.

This rearrangement joins TRBV5-4 to TRBJ2-2; possible D gene TRBD2, 6 bases. V was pared by 1 base and J by 1 base, with 11 bases between. Germline loops: CDR1 SGHNT, CDR2 YYREEE (reference sequence). The CDR3 runs to 16 residues. CDR3 coding DNA: TGTGCCAGCAGCTTGTATGCGGGATTGAACACCGGGGAGCTGTTTTTT. This encodes CASSLYAGLNTGELFF. Combining the CDR3 with reference TRBV5-4 and TRBJ2-2 gives the whole variable domain ETGVTQSPTHLIKTRGQQVTLRCSSQSGHNTVSWYQQALGQGPQFIFQYYREEENGRGNFPPRFSGLQFPNYSSELNVNALELDDSALYLCASSLYAGLNTGELFFGEGSRLTVL.

The CDR3 reads CASSLTGTSGSGWAGELFF. In nucleotides, the CDR3 is TGCGCCAGCAGCTTGACCGGGACTAGCGGGAGCGGGTGGGCCGGGGAGCTGTTTTTT. The chain recombines TRBV5-1 with TRBJ2-2; 14 nucleotides line up with TRBD2. Per germline, CDR1 SGHRS and CDR2 YFSETQ. The CDR3 has 19 residues. Losses at the gene ends were 1 base for V and 6 bases for J; bases not matched to a gene: 11.

With regard to this clone: Relative to the germline gene, one junction end is altered; a read error may explain this. Other DNA variants within this sample encode the same CDR3. The chain recombines TRBV10-3 with TRBJ1-5, with 9 nucleotides matching TRBD1. CDR3 length: 17 residues. Germline CDR1 and CDR2: ENHRY and SYGVKD. The CDR3 loop is CATQSPEGQGRGQPQHF. In DNA, the CDR3 is TGTGCCACCCAGAGCCCCGAGGGACAGGGTCGGGGTCAGCCCCAGCACTTT.

The V call is TRBV6-5, the J call TRBJ1-1; 8 bases line up with TRBD1. With V trimmed by 7 bases and J by 3 bases, 4 bases remained unmatched. There are 13 residues in the CDR3. Germline loops: CDR1 MNHEY, CDR2 SVGAGI. The DNA for the CDR3 is TGTGCCAGCAAACTACAGGGGGACACTGAAGCTTTCTTT. Residues: CASKLQGDTEAFF.

This clone was detected only a few times. This chain links TRBV5-1 with TRBJ1-1, with D maybe TRBD1 (6 bases). Germline V gene lookup returns CDR1 SGHRS and CDR2 YFSETQ. This CDR3 is built from 15 residues. With 0 bases removed from V and 5 bases from J, the gap between germline ends came to 14 bases. The CDR3 spells CASSLEQGGRTEAFF. For the CDR3, the DNA is TGCGCCAGCAGCTTGGAACAGGGAGGAAGGACTGAAGCTTTCTTT.

V usage is TRBV18 and J usage is TRBJ2-5; 8 bases fit TRBD2. The DNA matches TRBJ2-7 better at its end, which makes the J call doubtful. CDR1 KGHSH and CDR2 LQKENI come from the germline V gene. The CDR3 is 14 amino acids. The CDR3 protein is CASRPGTSTYEQYF. The CDR3 DNA reads TGTGCCAGCCGACCCGGGACTAGTACCTACGAGCAGTACTTC.

This clone came up a few times. The chain joins TRBV10-3 to TRBJ1-1, with 10 nucleotides matching TRBD1. CDR1 is ENHRY, CDR2 SYGVKD, per germline. The CDR3 runs to 15 residues. V gave up 6 bases and J gave up 5 bases; unmatched junction bases: 9. For the CDR3, the DNA is TGTGCCATCAGCGGGGACAGGGGTGAAAGTACTGAAGCTTTCTTT. Amino acids: CAISGDRGESTEAFF.

The gene calls are TRBV14 and TRBJ1-2; D is undetermined. The germline V and J ends were trimmed by 2 bases and 9 bases, with 7 bases remaining between them. There are 11 residues in the CDR3. In germline, CDR1 is SGHDN, CDR2 FVKESK. The CDR3 region has the DNA TGTGCCAGCAGCCAAACTATGAGCTACACCTTC. Its translation is CASSQTMSYTF.

The chain uses TRBV10-2 and TRBJ2-1; 7 positions agree with TRBD2. Germline CDR1 WSHSY, CDR2 SAAADI. The V gene end was trimmed by 6 bases and the J gene end by 4 bases; junction bases not matched to a gene: 9. This CDR3 has 15 amino acids. CDR3 loop: CASRIEASGYNEQFF. CDR3 in DNA: TGCGCCAGCAGAATCGAGGCTAGCGGTTACAATGAGCAGTTCTTC.

This chain connects TRBV2 to TRBJ2-2; 7 nucleotides agree with TRBD2. The CDR3 is 14 residues long. The germline gives CDR1 SNHLY, CDR2 FYNNEI. V dropped 8 bases and J dropped 4; count of bases not matched to a gene: 7. The CDR3 region has the DNA TGTGCCAGCCGGGGGGATGGTGGCACCGGGGAGCTGTTTTTT. It specifies CASRGDGGTGELFF.

This chain links TRBV10-3 with TRBJ1-2; possibly TRBD1 for D (6 bases). The germline V gene has CDR1 ENHRY and CDR2 SYGVKD. CDR3 size: 14 residues. Trimming took 0 bases from V and 8 from J, leaving 13 bases between them. This CDR3 reads CAISESGGRPGYTF. CDR3 nucleotide sequence: TGTGCCATCAGTGAGTCGGGGGGGCGCCCGGGCTACACCTTC.

V is TRBV2 and J is TRBJ1-6; D is unclear. The CDR3 length is 15 residues. Germline CDR1 reads SNHLY; CDR2 reads FYNNEI. The V end was cut by 5 bases, the J end by 8 bases, with 16 bases between. The CDR3 DNA is TGTGCCAGCAGTTTTGCGGTCCCCGATTATTCACCCCTCCACTTT. Translated: CASSFAVPDYSPLHF.

The chain employs TRBV5-6 and TRBJ2-7; D gene uncertain. V was cut by 1 base and J by 0 bases, with 8 bases left in between. The CDR3 consists of 14 residues. Germline V gene data show CDR1 as SGHDT and CDR2 as YYEEEE. In nucleotides, the CDR3 is TGTGCCAGCAGCTTGTTGGAGAGCTCCTACGAGCAGTACTTC. Translated: CASSLLESSYEQYF.

V is TRBV19 and J is TRBJ2-3; 7 bases line up with TRBD2. Germline trimming cut 3 bases from V and 1 base from J; bases unmatched to any gene: 4. Germline V gene lookup returns CDR1 LNHDA and CDR2 SQIVND (reference sequence). CDR3 length: 15 residues. The CDR3 loop reads CASSIGLAGTDTQYF. Here the CDR3 DNA reads TGTGCCAGTAGTATTGGGCTAGCGGGCACAGATACGCAGTATTTT.

This chain links TRBV10-3 with TRBJ2-2, with TRBD1 matching over 8 bases. V gave up 5 bases and J gave up 4 bases; unmatched junction bases: 6. In germline, CDR1 is ENHRY, CDR2 SYGVKD. This CDR3 is 15 amino acids long. CDR3 sequence: CAISLAGGVTGELFF. Here the CDR3 DNA reads TGTGCCATCAGTTTGGCAGGGGGCGTCACCGGGGAGCTGTTTTTT.

This clone was observed a few times. This chain links TRBV10-3 with TRBJ1-4; 7 bases match TRBD1. This CDR3 spans 14 amino acids. The J segment lost 8 bases and the V segment lost 4 bases, leaving 7 bases of the junction unmatched. Looked up from germline, CDR1 is ENHRY and CDR2 is SYGVKD. The CDR3 sequence: CAISAGTEREKLFF. CDR3 sequence (DNA): TGTGCCATCAGTGCCGGGACAGAAAGAGAAAAACTGTTTTTT.

The V and J genes are TRBV1 and TRBJ2-7; TRBD2 reflects the table's D call only, with no check against the DNA. TRBV1 is a documented pseudogene. This CDR3 has 20 amino acids. The CDR3 DNA is TGCACCAGCAGCCAATACATTTGGGGACTAGCGGGAGTAGTCTCCTCCGAGCAGTACTTC. Translated: CTSSQYIWGLAGVVSSEQYF.

The V and J genes are TRBV5-1 and TRBJ2-1, with unresolved D. V lost 0 bases to trimming and J lost 8 bases, with 18 bases between them. CDR3 length equals 16 residues. Germline V gene lookup returns CDR1 SGHRS and CDR2 YFSETQ. The CDR3 protein is CASSLVSLDSSYEQFF. The CDR3 DNA reads TGCGCCAGCAGCTTGGTAAGCCTAGACTCCAGTTATGAGCAGTTCTTC.

The chain joins TRBV6-1 to TRBJ1-1, with TRBD1 matching 7 bases. Germline trimming cut 6 bases from V and 3 bases from J; bases unmatched to any gene: 10. Per germline, CDR1 MNHNS and CDR2 SASEGT. The CDR3 contains 15 residues. CDR3 in amino acids: CASRDQGDSDTEAFF. CDR3 nucleotide sequence: TGTGCCAGCAGGGACCAGGGGGATTCGGACACTGAAGCTTTCTTT.

The V call is TRBV18, the J call TRBJ2-2; 7 bases are shared with TRBD1. There are 18 residues in the CDR3. From germline, CDR1 is KGHSH and CDR2 LQKENI. V lost 2 bases to trimming and J lost 2 bases; unmatched junction nucleotides: 11. The CDR3 nucleotides are TGTGCCAGCTCACCAATACCCACAGGGGACATTAACACCGGGGAGCTGTTTTTT. Amino acid sequence: CASSPIPTGDINTGELFF.

This chain links TRBV2 with TRBJ2-1, with 11 bases identical to TRBD1. V shed 5 bases and J 5 bases; nucleotides not matched to a gene: 5. The germline V gene has CDR1 SNHLY and CDR2 FYNNEI. The CDR3 has 15 amino acids. CDR3 sequence: CASSPGDRGDNEQFF. In DNA form, the CDR3 reads TGTGCCAGCAGTCCGGGGGACAGGGGGGACAATGAGCAGTTCTTC.

The genes are TRBV5-4 and TRBJ1-4; TRBD1 matches 9 bases. This CDR3 contains 16 residues. The germline V gene has CDR1 SGHNT and CDR2 YYREEE (reference sequence). With V trimmed by 1 base and J by 4 bases, 5 bases remained unmatched. The CDR3 sequence: CASSLKQGAGNEKLFF. As DNA, the CDR3 is TGTGCCAGCAGCTTGAAACAGGGGGCGGGTAATGAAAAACTGTTTTTT.

V is TRBV15 and J is TRBJ1-5, with D hard to call. This CDR3 has 15 amino acids. Germline V lookup: CDR1 LNHNV, CDR2 YYDKDF (reference sequence). The V end lost 2 bases, the J end lost 3 bases, and 11 bases lay between the germline ends. CDR3 sequence (DNA): TGTGCCACCAGCAGATCCTCTGGGGACAATCAGCCCCAGCATTTT. Amino acid sequence: CATSRSSGDNQPQHF.

The chain combines TRBV7-3 with TRBJ2-2; D ambiguous. Germline CDR1 SGHTA, CDR2 FQGTGA. V was cut by 5 bases and J by 0 bases, with 7 bases left in between. This CDR3 is built from 14 residues. In DNA, the CDR3 is TGTGCCAGCAGCCAGGACCCGAACACCGGGGAGCTGTTTTTT. This gives the protein CASSQDPNTGELFF. Filled out from reference TRBV7-3 and TRBJ2-2, the complete variable domain reads GAGVSQTPSNKVTEKGKYVELRCDPISGHTALYWYRQSLGQGPEFLIYFQGTGAADDSGLPNDRFFAVRPEGSVSTLKIQRTERGDSAVYLCASSQDPNTGELFFGEGSRLTVL.

The chain joins TRBV29-1 to TRBJ2-1; 7 bases align to TRBD1. The CDR3 covers 15 residues. The ends lost 4 bases at V and 2 bases at J; junction bases unmatched: 8. Germline lookup yields CDR1 SQVTM and CDR2 ANQGSEA. This CDR3 is CSVGPPGQTYNEQFF. CDR3 coding DNA: TGCAGCGTTGGACCCCCGGGACAGACCTACAATGAGCAGTTCTTC.

This sequence joins TRBV7-9 and TRBJ2-5; the D gene is possibly TRBD1 (6 bases). TRBJ2-7 explains the end of the DNA better; the J call may be wrong. The CDR3 spans 15 residues. Looked up from germline, CDR1 is SEHNR and CDR2 is FQNEAQ (reference sequence). CDR3 sequence reads: CASSLEQGGQHEQYF. The CDR3 DNA sequence: TGTGCCAGCAGCTTAGAGCAGGGCGGACAGCACGAGCAGTACTTC.

This clone was detected once. Here the CDR3 reads CASSRSGALGGEQFF. As DNA, the CDR3 is TGTGCCAGTAGTCGTAGCGGGGCTCTTGGGGGCGAGCAGTTCTTC. This sequence joins TRBV19 and TRBJ2-1, with 8 bases fitting TRBD2. The germline gives CDR1 LNHDA, CDR2 SQIVND (reference sequence). V shed 5 bases, J shed 10 bases, and the junction held 13 bases outside the gene matches. The length of the CDR3 is 15 residues. Full variable domain (missing parts from reference TRBV19 and TRBJ2-1): DGGITQSPKYLFRKEGQNVTLSCEQNLNHDAMYWYRQDPGQGLRLIYYSQIVNDFQKGDIAEGYSVSREKKESFPLTVTSAQKNPTAFYLCASSRSGALGGEQFFGPGTRLTVL.

The chain carries TRBV7-9 and TRBJ1-1, with a tentative D call TRBD1 (5 bases). This CDR3 comprises 14 residues. Per germline, CDR1 SEHNR and CDR2 FQNEAQ (reference sequence). The V end lost 0 bases, the J end lost 6 bases, and 11 bases lay between the germline ends. The CDR3 nucleotides read TGTGCCAGCAGCTTAGCGAGGGGACGCGCTGAAGCTTTCTTT. Amino acids: CASSLARGRAEAFF.

This clone has only a few counts. This sequence joins TRBV4-2 and TRBJ2-6; D not certain. Trimming removed 1 base at V and 6 bases at J, with 4 bases between. The CDR3 is made up of 13 amino acids. The V gene's germline CDR1 is LGHNA and CDR2 YNFKEQ. The DNA for the CDR3 is TGTGCCAGCAGCCAAGTATCGGCCAACGTCCTGACTTTC. It codes for CASSQVSANVLTF.